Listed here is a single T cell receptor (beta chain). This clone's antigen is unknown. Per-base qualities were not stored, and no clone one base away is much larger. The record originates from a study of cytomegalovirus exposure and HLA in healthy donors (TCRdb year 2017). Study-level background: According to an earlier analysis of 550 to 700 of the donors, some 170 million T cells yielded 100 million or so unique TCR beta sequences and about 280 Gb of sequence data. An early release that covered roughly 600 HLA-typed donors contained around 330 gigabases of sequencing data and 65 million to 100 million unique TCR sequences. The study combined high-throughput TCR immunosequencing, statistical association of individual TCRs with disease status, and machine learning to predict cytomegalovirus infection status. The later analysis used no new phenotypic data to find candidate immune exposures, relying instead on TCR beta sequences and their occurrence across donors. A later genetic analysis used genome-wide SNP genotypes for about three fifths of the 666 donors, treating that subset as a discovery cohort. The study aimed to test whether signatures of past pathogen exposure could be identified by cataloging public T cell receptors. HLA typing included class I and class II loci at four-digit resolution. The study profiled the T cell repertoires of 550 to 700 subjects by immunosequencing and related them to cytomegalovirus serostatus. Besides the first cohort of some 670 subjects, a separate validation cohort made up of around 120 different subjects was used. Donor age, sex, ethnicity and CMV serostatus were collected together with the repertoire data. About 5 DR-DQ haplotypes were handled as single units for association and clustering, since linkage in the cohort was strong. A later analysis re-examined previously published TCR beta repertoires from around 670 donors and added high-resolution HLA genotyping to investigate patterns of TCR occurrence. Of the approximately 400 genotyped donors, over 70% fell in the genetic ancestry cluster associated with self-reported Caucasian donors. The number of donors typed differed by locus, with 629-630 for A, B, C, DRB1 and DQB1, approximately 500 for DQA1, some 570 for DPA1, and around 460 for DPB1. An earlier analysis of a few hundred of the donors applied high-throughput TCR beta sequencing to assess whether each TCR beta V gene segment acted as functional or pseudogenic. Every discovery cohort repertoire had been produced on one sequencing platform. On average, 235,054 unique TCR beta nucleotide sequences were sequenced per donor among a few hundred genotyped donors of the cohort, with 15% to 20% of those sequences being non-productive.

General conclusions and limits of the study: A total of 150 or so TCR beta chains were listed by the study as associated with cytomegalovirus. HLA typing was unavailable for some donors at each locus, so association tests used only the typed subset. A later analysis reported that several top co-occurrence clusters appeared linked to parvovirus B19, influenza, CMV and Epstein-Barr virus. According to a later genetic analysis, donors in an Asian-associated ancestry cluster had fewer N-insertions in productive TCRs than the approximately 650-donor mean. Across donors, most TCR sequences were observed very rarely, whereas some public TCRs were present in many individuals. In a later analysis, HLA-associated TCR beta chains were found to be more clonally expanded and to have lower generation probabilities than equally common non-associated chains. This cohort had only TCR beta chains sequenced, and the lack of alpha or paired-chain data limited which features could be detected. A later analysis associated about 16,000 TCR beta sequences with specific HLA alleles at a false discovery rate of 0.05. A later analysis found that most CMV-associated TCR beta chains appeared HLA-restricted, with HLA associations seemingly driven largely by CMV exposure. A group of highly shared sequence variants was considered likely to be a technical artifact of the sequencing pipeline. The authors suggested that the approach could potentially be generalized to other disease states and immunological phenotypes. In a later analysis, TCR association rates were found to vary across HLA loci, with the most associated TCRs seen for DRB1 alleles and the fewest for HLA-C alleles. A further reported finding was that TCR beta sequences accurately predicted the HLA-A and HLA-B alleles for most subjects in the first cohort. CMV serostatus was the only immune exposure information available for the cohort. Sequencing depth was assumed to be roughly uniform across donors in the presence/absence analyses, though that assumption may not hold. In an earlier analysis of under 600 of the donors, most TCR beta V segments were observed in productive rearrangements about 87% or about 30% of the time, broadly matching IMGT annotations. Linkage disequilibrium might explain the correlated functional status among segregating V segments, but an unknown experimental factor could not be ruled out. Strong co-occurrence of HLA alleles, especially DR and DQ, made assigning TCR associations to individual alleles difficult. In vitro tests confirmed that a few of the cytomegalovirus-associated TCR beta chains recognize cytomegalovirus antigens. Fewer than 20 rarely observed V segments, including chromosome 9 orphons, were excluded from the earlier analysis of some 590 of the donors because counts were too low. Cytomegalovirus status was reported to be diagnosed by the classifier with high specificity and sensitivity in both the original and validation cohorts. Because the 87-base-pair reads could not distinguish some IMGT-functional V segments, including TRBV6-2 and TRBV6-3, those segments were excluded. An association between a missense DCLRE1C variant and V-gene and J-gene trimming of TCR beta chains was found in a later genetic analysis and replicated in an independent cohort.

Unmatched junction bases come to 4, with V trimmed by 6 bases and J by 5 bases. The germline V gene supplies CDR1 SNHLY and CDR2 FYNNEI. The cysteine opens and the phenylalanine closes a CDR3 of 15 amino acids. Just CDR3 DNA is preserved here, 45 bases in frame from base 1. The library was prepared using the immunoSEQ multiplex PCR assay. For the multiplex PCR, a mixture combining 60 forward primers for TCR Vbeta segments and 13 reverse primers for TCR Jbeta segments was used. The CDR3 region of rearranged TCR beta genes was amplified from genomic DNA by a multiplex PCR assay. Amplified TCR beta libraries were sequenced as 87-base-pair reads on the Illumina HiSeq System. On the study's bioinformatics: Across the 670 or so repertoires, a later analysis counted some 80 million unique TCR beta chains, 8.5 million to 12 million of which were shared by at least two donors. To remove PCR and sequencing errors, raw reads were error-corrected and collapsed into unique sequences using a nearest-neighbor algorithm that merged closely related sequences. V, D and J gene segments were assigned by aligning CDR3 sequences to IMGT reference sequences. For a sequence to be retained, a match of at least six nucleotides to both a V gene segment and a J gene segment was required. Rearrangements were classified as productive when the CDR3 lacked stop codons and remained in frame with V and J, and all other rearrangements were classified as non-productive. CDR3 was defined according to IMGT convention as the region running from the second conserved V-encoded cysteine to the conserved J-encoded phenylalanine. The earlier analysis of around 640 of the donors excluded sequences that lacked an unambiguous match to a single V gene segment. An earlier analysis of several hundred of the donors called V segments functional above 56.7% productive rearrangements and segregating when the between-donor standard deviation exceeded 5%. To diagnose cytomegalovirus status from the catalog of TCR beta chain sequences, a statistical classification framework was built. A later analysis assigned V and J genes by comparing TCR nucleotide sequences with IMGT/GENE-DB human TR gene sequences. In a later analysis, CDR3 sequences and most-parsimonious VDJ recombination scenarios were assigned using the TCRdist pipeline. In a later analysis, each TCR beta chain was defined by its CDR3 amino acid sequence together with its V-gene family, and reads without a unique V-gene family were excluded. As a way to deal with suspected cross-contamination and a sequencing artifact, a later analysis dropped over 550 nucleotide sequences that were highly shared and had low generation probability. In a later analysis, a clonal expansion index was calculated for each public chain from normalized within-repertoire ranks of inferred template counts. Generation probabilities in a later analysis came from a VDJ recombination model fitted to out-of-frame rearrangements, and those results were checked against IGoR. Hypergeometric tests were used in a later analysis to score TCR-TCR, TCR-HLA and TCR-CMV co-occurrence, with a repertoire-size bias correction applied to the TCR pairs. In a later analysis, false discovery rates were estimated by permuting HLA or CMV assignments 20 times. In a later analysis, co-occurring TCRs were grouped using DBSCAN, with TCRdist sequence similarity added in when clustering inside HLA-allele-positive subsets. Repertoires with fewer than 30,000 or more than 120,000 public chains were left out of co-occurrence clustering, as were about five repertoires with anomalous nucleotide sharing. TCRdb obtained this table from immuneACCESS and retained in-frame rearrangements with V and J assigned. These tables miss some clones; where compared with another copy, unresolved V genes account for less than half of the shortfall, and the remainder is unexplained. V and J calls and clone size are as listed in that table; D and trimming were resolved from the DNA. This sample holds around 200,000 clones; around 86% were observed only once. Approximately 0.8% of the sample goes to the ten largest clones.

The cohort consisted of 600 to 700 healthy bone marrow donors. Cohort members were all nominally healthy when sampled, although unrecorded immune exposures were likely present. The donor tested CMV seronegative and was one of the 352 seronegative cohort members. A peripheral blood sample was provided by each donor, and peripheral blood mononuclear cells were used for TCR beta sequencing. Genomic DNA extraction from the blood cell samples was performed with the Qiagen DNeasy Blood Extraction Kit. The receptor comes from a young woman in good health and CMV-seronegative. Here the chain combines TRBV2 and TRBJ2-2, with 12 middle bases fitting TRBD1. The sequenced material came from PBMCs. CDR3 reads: CASRGTGGRTGELFF. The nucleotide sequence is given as TGTGCCAGCAGGGGGACAGGGGGCCGGACCGGGGAGCTGTTTTTT.